This T cell receptor beta chain derives from a study of shared clonotypes between healthy human individuals. Notes on the study in general: Only blood samples were collected, and tissue repertoires likely differ. The four-donor shared clonotypes exceeded non-shared clonotypes in generation probability, with non-shared ones scoring lower.

V was pared by 4 bases and J by 1 base, with 2 bases between. The CDR3 sequence is 11 residues long. Germline-derived CDR1 and CDR2 are SGHKS and YYEKEE (reference sequence). Only in-frame clones appear in the TCRdb table, and some are missing; sequencing was by immunoSEQ multiplex PCR. The table shows about 1.4 million clones, with roughly 96% occurring only once. This clone was recorded once. What it binds is unknown. The identical CDR3 is also encoded by other nucleotide sequences in the sample. The specimen sequenced was naive CD4+ T cells sorted from blood. Sample subset: CD45RA+ positively selected. This TCR was sampled from a man aged 25 to 40 in good health. The chain carries TRBV5-5 and TRBJ2-5; D is uncertain. The chain's CDR3 is CASSLQETQYF. DNA for the CDR3: TGTGCCAGCAGCCTCCAAGAGACCCAGTACTTC.